These 2 T cell receptor beta chains were sequenced from one sample in a study of blood T cells in healthy people across ages. The authors ran a second PCR of 7 to 11 cycles using a sample-barcoded 5' primer and a J-beta primer mix. TCRdb called the 5' RACE reads again in MiXCR, with one record for every CDR3 protein. The profile shows 1.5 million to 2 million distinct CDR3 sequences, roughly 27% of them singletons. Sequenced: blood. These receptors came from a woman in her 30s in good health.

About this clonotype: This sequence may be a read error, since a much larger clone differs from it by one base. CDR3 loop: CATSMENSYNEQFF. CDR3 nucleotide sequence: TGTGCCACCAGCATGGAGAACTCCTACAATGAGCAGTTCTTC. The V call is TRBV15, the J call TRBJ2-1; no clear D gene. Germline V lookup: CDR1 LNHNV, CDR2 YYDKDF (reference sequence). The CDR3 is made up of 14 amino acids. V dropped 4 bases and J dropped 0 bases, with 7 bases sitting between them.

A word on this clonotype: At one boundary the junction diverges from the germline segment, which might be a read error. The rearrangement uses TRBV29-1 and TRBJ1-4; 7 nucleotides agree with TRBD1. The germline V gene has CDR1 SQVTM and CDR2 ANQGSEA. The CDR3 spans 13 residues. The CDR3 region is CSVTGVDNEELFF. CDR3 nucleotide sequence: TGCAGCGTTACAGGGGTAGATAATGAAGAACTGTTTTTT.